The 24 T cell receptor beta chains given below trace back to one sample, sequenced in a study of T cells in women clearing cervical HPV infection. Data came from immunoSEQ multiplex PCR; TCRdb stores just in-frame clones and leaves some out. This sample's clone table lists around 31,000 clones. The sequenced sample consisted of blood buffy coat. Source of these receptors: a woman between 18 and 70 years old with a cervical HPV16 infection that either progressed to CIN3+ or cleared (not recorded which).

As regards this clone: Read sequence stops 3 residues before the CDR3 end, and the germline J gene provides the missing end. The chain has TRBV20-1 and TRBJ2-1; 12 nucleotides line up with TRBD2. This CDR3 region has 15 residues. Germline assignment: CDR1 DFQATT and CDR2 SNEGSKA (reference sequence). The ends lost 1 base at V and 8 bases at J; junction bases unmatched: 6. The sequenced part of the CDR3 DNA is TGCAGTGCTAGAGTTGGACTAGCGGGATCGTATGAG. Translated: CSARVGLAGSYE. In full, the CDR3 is CSARVGLAGSYEQFF.

Comments on this clone: The read is 3 residues too short to cover the CDR3 end, so that end is filled in from the germline J gene. The rearrangement uses TRBV18 and TRBJ1-1; no definite D call. The CDR3 loop spans 16 amino acids. Germline CDR1 is KGHSH and CDR2 is LQKENI. CDR3 sequence reads: CASSPYSGPSSYEAFF. Partial CDR3 DNA: TGTGCCAGCTCACCCTATAGCGGGCCTAGCTCCTACGAG.

As to this clone: Read coverage stops 3 residues before the CDR3 terminus; the germline J gene supplies the remainder. This rearrangement joins TRBV15 to TRBJ2-5, with D perhaps matching TRBD1 (6 bases). Germline V lookup: CDR1 LNHNV, CDR2 YYDKDF (reference sequence). V dropped 1 base and J dropped 5 bases, with 8 bases sitting between them. The CDR3 consists of 13 residues. The CDR3 spells CATSRVRGETQYF. Incomplete CDR3 DNA: TGTGCCACCAGCAGAGTAAGGGGGGAGACC.

Worth noting for this clone: The CDR3 end falls 3 residues outside the read, so it is completed with the germline J gene. The rearrangement uses TRBV6-2 or TRBV6-3 and TRBJ1-2; D gene unclear. Germline CDR1 and CDR2: MNHEY and SVGEGT. Trimming removed 0 bases at V and 2 bases at J, with 4 bases between. This CDR3 contains 13 residues. CDR3 residues: CASSYSSNYGYTF. The part of the CDR3 DNA that was read is TGTGCCAGCAGTTACTCTAGCAACTATGGC.

Notes on this clone: The read is 3 residues too short to cover the CDR3 end, so that end is filled in from the germline J gene. The sample contains more than one DNA sequence encoding this CDR3. The chain is built from TRBV7-6 and TRBJ2-7, with TRBD1 as a possible D gene (6 bases). In germline, CDR1 is SGHVS, CDR2 FNYEAQ. The germline V and J ends were trimmed by 5 bases and 0 bases, with 11 bases remaining between them. The CDR3 is 14 residues long. The sequenced part of the CDR3 DNA is TGTGCCAGCAGCCGCCGGACAGACTCCTACGAG. Its translation is CASSRRTDSYE. The whole CDR3 region reads CASSRRTDSYEQYF.

In regard to this clone: Sequencing ends 3 residues short of the CDR3 end; the germline J gene provides the rest. The genes are TRBV29-1 and TRBJ1-2, with D unresolved. The germline gives CDR1 SQVTM, CDR2 ANQGSEA. There are 13 residues in the CDR3. The DNA read from the CDR3 is TGCAGCGTTGAGACTAGCTGGGCAGATACC. Protein: CSVETSWADT. The full CDR3 protein is CSVETSWADTYTF.

As to this clone: The read falls 3 residues short of the CDR3 end, and the missing part is taken from the germline J gene. The chain couples TRBV20-1 to TRBJ2-3; 15 bases are shared with TRBD2. The CDR3 loop spans 14 amino acids. Germline CDR1 is DFQATT and CDR2 is SNEGSKA (reference sequence). Trimming removed 6 bases from V and 6 bases from J; junction bases left unmatched: 4. CDR3 residues: CSARTSGRGDTQYF. The part of the CDR3 DNA that was read is TGCAGTGCACGGACTAGCGGGAGGGGGGATACG.

About this clone itself: The read ends 3 residues shy of where the CDR3 ends; the end is completed using the germline J gene. The V call is TRBV10-3, the J call TRBJ1-2, with D perhaps TRBD1 (5 bases). V shed 9 bases and J shed 3 bases, with 23 bases lying between them. The CDR3 loop spans 16 amino acids. Germline V CDR1 and CDR2: ENHRY, SYGVKD. The covered CDR3 bases are TGTGCCATTAAGGGGAGTCCCCCACTTCTCGACTATGGC. Amino acids: CAIKGSPPLLDYG. In full, the CDR3 is CAIKGSPPLLDYGYTF.

CDR3 region: CASSFRTGGYEKLFF. The CDR3 bases that were read are TGTGCCAGCAGTTTTCGGACAGGGGGTTATGAAAAA. V usage is TRBV2 and J usage is TRBJ1-4; 10 bases align to TRBD1. Coverage ceases 3 residues before the CDR3 finishes, and the germline J gene fills in the end. CDR1 and CDR2 from the germline V gene are SNHLY and FYNNEI. The CDR3 loop spans 15 amino acids. V lost 5 bases to trimming and J lost 6 bases; unmatched junction nucleotides: 6.

A remark on this clone: The read finishes 3 residues shy of the CDR3 end, and the germline J gene is used to complete it. The chain has TRBV7-2 and TRBJ1-2; no definite D call. From germline, CDR1 is SGHTA and CDR2 FQGNSA. CDR3 length equals 14 residues. CDR3 region: CASSLRSGSDTYTF. The DNA read from the CDR3 is TGTGCCAGCAGCTTAAGATCCGGGTCAGATACC.

For this clone: The read finishes 3 residues shy of the CDR3 end, and the germline J gene is used to complete it. This sequence joins TRBV19 and TRBJ1-1, with a weak D call TRBD1 (6 bases). CDR3 length: 11 residues. Germline lookup yields CDR1 LNHDA and CDR2 SQIVND (reference sequence). This CDR3 reads CASSMGGRAFF. The CDR3 DNA, read in part, is TGTGCCAGTAGTATGGGGGGGCGA.

Comment on this clone: The read ends 3 residues shy of where the CDR3 ends; the end is completed using the germline J gene. The chain joins TRBV14 to TRBJ1-4; no firm D call. Germline V CDR1 and CDR2: SGHDN, FVKESK. The CDR3 is 17 amino acids. CDR3: CASSQYFPPTYNSPLFF. The part of the CDR3 DNA that was read is TGTGCCAGCAGCCAATATTTCCCCCCCACCTATAATTCACCA. The entire variable domain, with the rest obtained from reference TRBV14 and TRBJ1-4, is as follows: EAGVTQFPSHSVIEKGQTVTLRCDPISGHDNLYWYRRVMGKEIKFLLHFVKESKQDESGMPNNRFLAERTGGTYSTLKVQPAELEDSGVYFCASSQYFPPTYNSPLFFGSGTQLSVL.

CDR3 bases read: TGTGCCAGCCTCGGGACAGGGTTAGCAACTAATGAAAAG. Its protein product is CASLGTGLATNEK. The entire CDR3 reads CASLGTGLATNEKLFF. The chain uses TRBV2 and TRBJ2-2; TRBD1 matches at 9 bases. The DNA ends 3 residues before the CDR3 does, and the rest of the CDR3 is filled in from the germline J gene. There are 16 residues in the CDR3. CDR1 SNHLY and CDR2 FYNNEI come from the germline V gene.

This CDR3 reads CSVLRGSAGELFF. The covered CDR3 bases are TGCAGCGTTTTGAGGGGGTCCGCCGGGGAG. V and J are TRBV29-1 and TRBJ2-2; D is possibly TRBD1 (6 bases). Coverage ceases 3 residues before the CDR3 finishes, and the germline J gene fills in the end. The CDR3 runs 13 residues. V lost 5 bases, J lost 6 bases, and 13 bases lay in between. Germline loops: CDR1 SQVTM, CDR2 ANQGSEA.

For this clone: The CDR3 end falls 3 residues outside the read, so it is completed with the germline J gene. The J gene is TRBJ2-3, the V gene TRBV19, with D unresolved. This CDR3 contains 13 residues. V shed 2 bases and J shed 5 bases, with 8 bases lying between them. CDR1 LNHDA and CDR2 SQIVND come from the germline V gene (reference sequence). The CDR3 loop reads CASSILAKDTQYF. CDR3 DNA (partial): TGTGCCAGTAGTATATTAGCAAAAGATACG.

To note about this clone: The DNA ends 3 residues before the CDR3 does, and the rest of the CDR3 is filled in from the germline J gene. This chain joins TRBV7-2 and TRBJ2-3, with a tentative D call TRBD2 (6 bases). The CDR3 length is 15 residues. Germline-derived CDR1 and CDR2 are SGHTA and FQGNSA. The chain's CDR3 is CASSPNPGDNQPQYF. The sequenced CDR3 bases are TGTGCCAGCAGCCCCAATCCGGGGGATAATCAGCCG. Drawing the rest from reference TRBV7-2 and TRBJ2-3, the complete variable domain is GAGVSQSPSNKVTEKGKDVELRCDPISGHTALYWYRQSLGQGLEFLIYFQGNSAPDKSGLPSDRFSAERTGGSVSTLTIQRTQQEDSAVYLCASSPNPGDNQPQYFGPGTRLTVL.

With regard to this clone: The CDR3 end falls 3 residues outside the read, so it is completed with the germline J gene. This chain links TRBV6-2 or TRBV6-3 with TRBJ1-2; the match to TRBD1 covers 7 bases. This CDR3 has 14 residues. Germline CDR1 MNHEY, CDR2 SVGEGT. V dropped 8 bases and J dropped 2; count of bases not matched to a gene: 8. This chain's CDR3 is CASSMSGGNYGYTF. The DNA read from the CDR3 is TGTGCCAGCTCGATGTCAGGGGGAAACTATGGC.

Note on this clone: Germline is not matched at one junction end, which may reflect a read error. The DNA ends 3 residues before the CDR3 does, and the rest of the CDR3 is filled in from the germline J gene. Additional DNA sequences in this sample encode the identical CDR3. The genes are TRBV5-1 and TRBJ1-3; 7 bases line up with TRBD1. CDR1 is SGHRS, CDR2 YFSETQ, per germline. The CDR3 is 15 amino acids. The sequenced part of the CDR3 DNA is TGCGCCAGCAGCTTACAGGGGCGCGAAGGGAACACG. It is translated as CASSLQGREGNT. The whole CDR3 reads CASSLQGREGNTIYF.

On this clone itself: The CDR3 goes on 3 residues after the read ends, and that part is filled in from the germline J gene. This chain connects TRBV5-5 to TRBJ2-7; tentatively, D is TRBD1 (6 bases). Trimming removed 6 bases from V and 2 bases from J, with 15 bases in between. This CDR3 is 14 amino acids long. CDR1 is SGHKS, CDR2 YYEKEE, per germline (reference sequence). Here the CDR3 reads CASNPRDNTYEQYF. CDR3 DNA (partial): TGTGCCAGCAACCCTAGGGACAATACCTACGAG.

With respect to this clone: The read ends 3 residues shy of where the CDR3 ends; the end is completed using the germline J gene. V and J are TRBV18 and TRBJ2-3, with TRBD1 identical over 8 bases. Germline V lookup: CDR1 KGHSH, CDR2 LQKENI. The junction had 5 bases not matched to a gene; V was cut back by 6 bases and J by 0 bases. The CDR3 runs 15 residues. The CDR3 reads CASSEQGESTDTQYF. Partial CDR3 DNA: TGTGCCAGCTCGGAACAGGGGGAGAGCACAGATACG.

Notes on this clone: The sequenced fragment ends 3 residues before the CDR3 boundary, so the rest is inferred from the germline J gene. The rearrangement joins TRBV4-2 to TRBJ2-3, with 7 positions matching TRBD2. The germline gives CDR1 LGHNA, CDR2 YNFKEQ. The CDR3 sequence is 17 residues long. The part of the CDR3 DNA that was read is TGTGCCAGCAGCCGGCGGGGGAGTAAGGTGTACCAAGAGACG. It yields the protein CASSRRGSKVYQET. The full CDR3 reads CASSRRGSKVYQETQYF.

Concerning this clone itself: The read ends 3 residues shy of where the CDR3 ends; the end is completed using the germline J gene. The chain is built from TRBV20-1 and TRBJ2-3, with a tentative D call TRBD2 (6 bases). The CDR3 runs 14 residues. Per the germline V gene, CDR1 is DFQATT and CDR2 is SNEGSKA (reference sequence). The CDR3: CSATPGDSNQPQYF. CDR3 DNA, as far as it was read: TGCAGTGCAACGCCGGGGGATAGCAATCAGCCG.

As concerns this clone: The CDR3 end falls 3 residues outside the read, so it is completed with the germline J gene. This sequence joins TRBV12-3 or TRBV12-4 and TRBJ2-1; 9 nucleotides match TRBD1. V lost 2 bases and J lost 8; bases outside the gene matches: 10. The CDR3 totals 16 residues. Here the CDR3 reads CASSLTPGQGNDEQFF. CDR3 DNA (partial): TGTGCCAGCAGTTTAACCCCGGGACAGGGAAACGATGAG.

On this clone: The read is 3 residues too short to cover the CDR3 end, so that end is filled in from the germline J gene. V is TRBV5-4 and J is TRBJ2-5; D uncertain. V lost 7 bases to trimming and J lost 0 bases, with 7 bases between them. The CDR3 loop spans 12 amino acids. Germline assignment: CDR1 SGHNT and CDR2 YYREEE (reference sequence). CDR3 DNA, as far as it was read: TGTGCCAGCTCAGTGGACCAAGAGACC. This gives the protein CASSVDQET. The whole CDR3 protein is CASSVDQETQYF.